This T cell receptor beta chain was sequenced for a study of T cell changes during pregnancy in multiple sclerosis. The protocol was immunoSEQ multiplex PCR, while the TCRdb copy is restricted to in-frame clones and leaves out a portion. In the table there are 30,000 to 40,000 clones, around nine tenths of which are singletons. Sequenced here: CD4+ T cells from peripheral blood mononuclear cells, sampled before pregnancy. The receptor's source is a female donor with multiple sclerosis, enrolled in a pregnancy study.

The CDR3 DNA follows: TGCGCCAGCAGCTTGGCAGGGGCGTACACTGAAGCTTTCTTT. It codes for CASSLAGAYTEAFF. The chain combines TRBV5-1 with TRBJ1-1; D might be TRBD1 (6 bases). This CDR3 is 14 amino acids long. The V gene's germline CDR1 is SGHRS and CDR2 YFSETQ. Trimming shortened V by 0 bases and J by 3 bases, and 9 bases separated the two germline ends.